These T cell receptor beta chains were read from a single sample in a study of T cell changes during pregnancy in multiple sclerosis. Method: immunoSEQ multiplex PCR; TCRdb's copy keeps in-frame clones and lacks some. The table records more than 20,000 clones, approximately 90% of them present only once. Source: CD4+ T cells from peripheral blood mononuclear cells, taken in the third trimester of pregnancy. The receptor set was obtained from a female donor with multiple sclerosis, enrolled in a pregnancy study. The CDR3 runs from the conserved cysteine through the conserved F or W. Fields, in order: D gene, clone size, J gene, V gene, CDR3 protein, CDR3 DNA. A D gene is named only where the DNA matches it firmly. Expanded clones get a size class; other rows say once, few or many, or leave the size out.

D: NA
size: NA
J: TRBJ1-2
V: TRBV18
CDR3: CASSARQDYGYTF
DNA: TGTGCCAGCTCGGCTCGACAGGACTATGGCTACACCTTC

D: TRBD1
size: NA
J: TRBJ1-2
V: TRBV19
CDR3: CASSRRDRGDYGYTF
DNA: TGTGCCAGTAGTCGGCGGGACAGGGGGGATTATGGCTACACCTTC

D: NA
size: few
J: TRBJ2-3
V: TRBV7-2
CDR3: CASSRGTSRTDTQYF
DNA: TGTGCCAGCAGTCGAGGGACTTCCCGCACAGATACGCAGTATTTT

D: TRBD2
size: NA
J: TRBJ2-3
V: TRBV30
CDR3: CAWSPTSGSTDTQYF
DNA: TGTGCCTGGAGCCCGACTAGCGGCAGCACAGATACGCAGTATTTT

D: TRBD1
size: NA
J: TRBJ1-5
V: TRBV7-7
CDR3: CASSYTRTGRGNQPQHF
DNA: TGTGCTAGCAGCTACACTAGGACAGGGAGGGGCAATCAGCCCCAGCATTTT

D: TRBD2
size: NA
J: TRBJ2-7
V: TRBV28
CDR3: CASRTYSGASYEQYF
DNA: TGTGCCAGCAGAACATATAGCGGGGCCAGCTACGAGCAGTACTTC

D: NA
size: NA
J: TRBJ1-5
V: TRBV7-2
CDR3: CASSLRWRVNQPQHF
DNA: TGTGCCAGCAGCTTAAGATGGAGGGTTAATCAGCCCCAGCATTTT

D: TRBD1
size: NA
J: TRBJ2-7
V: TRBV4-1
CDR3: CASSQRTPEETGVNEQYF
DNA: TGCGCCAGCAGCCAGCGCACACCTGAGGAAACAGGGGTCAACGAGCAGTACTTC

D: NA
size: NA
J: TRBJ2-7
V: TRBV5-4
CDR3: CASSQWTDYEQYF
DNA: TGTGCCAGCAGTCAATGGACAGACTACGAGCAGTACTTC

D: NA
size: NA
J: TRBJ1-2
V: TRBV7-2
CDR3: CASSFIPGHSNYGYTF
DNA: TGTGCCAGCAGCTTCATTCCGGGACATTCTAACTATGGCTACACCTTC

D: TRBD1
size: NA
J: TRBJ2-3
V: TRBV7-8
CDR3: CASSWTWRTGSTDTQYF
DNA: TGTGCCAGCAGCTGGACTTGGAGGACAGGGAGCACAGATACGCAGTATTTT

D: NA
size: NA
J: TRBJ1-1
V: TRBV7-3
CDR3: CASSLTPGGGTEAFF
DNA: TGTGCCAGCAGCTTAACACCGGGCGGGGGTACTGAAGCTTTCTTT

D: NA
size: NA
J: TRBJ2-1
V: TRBV5-1
CDR3: CASSLTGYEQFF
DNA: TGCGCCAGCAGCTTGACGGGGTACGAGCAGTTCTTC

D: TRBD1
size: NA
J: TRBJ2-7
V: TRBV6-6
CDR3: CASSYLGQGLYEQYF
DNA: TGTGCCAGCAGTTACTTGGGACAGGGGCTGTACGAGCAGTACTTC

D: NA
size: NA
J: TRBJ1-5
V: TRBV7-2
CDR3: CASSLRRQRGYNQPQHF
DNA: TGTGCCAGCAGCTTAAGGCGCCAGAGGGGGTACAATCAGCCCCAGCATTTT

D: TRBD1
size: NA
J: TRBJ1-2
V: TRBV2
CDR3: CASSEGAGGYYGYTF
DNA: TGTGCCAGCAGTGAAGGGGCAGGGGGCTACTATGGCTACACCTTC

D: NA
size: NA
J: TRBJ1-2
V: TRBV6-4
CDR3: CASRIGFGYGYTF
DNA: TGTGCCAGCAGAATCGGGTTTGGATATGGCTACACCTTC

D: NA
size: NA
J: TRBJ2-7
V: TRBV11-2
CDR3: CASSPRQPTLSYEQYF
DNA: TGTGCCAGCAGCCCCCGACAGCCTACCCTATCCTACGAGCAGTACTTC

D: TRBD1
size: NA
J: TRBJ2-2
V: TRBV16
CDR3: CASSQSFRGSAGELFF
DNA: TGTGCCAGCAGCCAATCTTTCAGGGGGAGCGCCGGGGAGCTGTTTTTT

D: TRBD1
size: NA
J: TRBJ2-7
V: TRBV15
CDR3: CATSRHGTVNEQYF
DNA: TGTGCCACCAGCAGACATGGGACAGTGAACGAGCAGTACTTC

D: NA
size: NA
J: TRBJ2-2
V: TRBV21-1
CDR3: CASSKETSVSF
DNA: TGTGCCAGCAGCAAAGAGACTAGCGTCTCTTTT

D: NA
size: once
J: TRBJ2-3
V: TRBV27
CDR3: CASSLLRSTDTQYF
DNA: TGTGCCAGCAGTTTATTGCGTAGCACAGATACGCAGTATTTT

D: TRBD1
size: NA
J: TRBJ2-2
V: TRBV18
CDR3: CASSPSQGATGELFF
DNA: TGTGCCAGCTCACCAAGCCAGGGGGCGACCGGGGAGCTGTTTTTT

D: NA
size: NA
J: TRBJ1-1
V: TRBV5-1
CDR3: CASSFEQGSTEAFF
DNA: TGCGCCAGCAGCTTTGAACAGGGTTCCACTGAAGCTTTCTTT

D: NA
size: few
J: TRBJ1-5
V: TRBV10-3
CDR3: CAIASGGSQPQHF
DNA: TGTGCCATCGCCTCTGGGGGCTCTCAGCCCCAGCATTTT

D: NA
size: NA
J: TRBJ1-1
V: TRBV7-9
CDR3: CASSYRRQPNTEAFF
DNA: TGTGCCAGCAGCTACCGGCGACAGCCGAACACTGAAGCTTTCTTT